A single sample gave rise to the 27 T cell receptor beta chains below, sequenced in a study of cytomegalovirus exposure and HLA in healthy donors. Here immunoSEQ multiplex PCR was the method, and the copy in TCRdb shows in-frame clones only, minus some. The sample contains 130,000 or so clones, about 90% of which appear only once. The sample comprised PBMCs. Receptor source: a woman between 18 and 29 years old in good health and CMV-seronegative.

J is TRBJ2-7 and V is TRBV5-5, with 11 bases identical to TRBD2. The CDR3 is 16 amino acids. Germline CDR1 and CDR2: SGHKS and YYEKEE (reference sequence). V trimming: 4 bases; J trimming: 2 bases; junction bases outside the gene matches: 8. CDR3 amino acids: CASSTFTSGRPYEQYF. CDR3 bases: TGTGCCAGCAGCACCTTTACTAGCGGGAGACCCTACGAGCAGTACTTC.

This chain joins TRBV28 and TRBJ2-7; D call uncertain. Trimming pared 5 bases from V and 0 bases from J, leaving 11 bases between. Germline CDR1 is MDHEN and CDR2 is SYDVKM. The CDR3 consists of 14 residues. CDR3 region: CASSRVPTSYEQYF. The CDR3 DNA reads TGTGCCAGCAGTCGGGTTCCGACCTCCTACGAGCAGTACTTC.

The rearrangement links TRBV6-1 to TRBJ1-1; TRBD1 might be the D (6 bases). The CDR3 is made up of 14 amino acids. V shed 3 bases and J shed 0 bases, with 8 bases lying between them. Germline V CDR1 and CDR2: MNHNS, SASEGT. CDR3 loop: CASSDRGVNTEAFF. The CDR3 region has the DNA TGTGCCAGCAGTGACAGGGGAGTGAACACTGAAGCTTTCTTT.

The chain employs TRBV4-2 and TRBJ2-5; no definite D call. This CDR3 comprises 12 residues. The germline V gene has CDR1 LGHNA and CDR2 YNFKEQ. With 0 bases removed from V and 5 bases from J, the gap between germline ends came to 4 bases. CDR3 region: CASSQDRETQYF. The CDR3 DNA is TGTGCCAGCAGCCAAGATCGGGAGACCCAGTACTTC.

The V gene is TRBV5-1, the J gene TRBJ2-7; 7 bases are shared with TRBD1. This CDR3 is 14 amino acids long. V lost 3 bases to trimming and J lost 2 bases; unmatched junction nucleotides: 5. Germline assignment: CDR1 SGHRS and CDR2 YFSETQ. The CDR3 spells CASSSGTVAYEQYF. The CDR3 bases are TGCGCCAGCAGCTCCGGGACAGTAGCCTACGAGCAGTACTTC. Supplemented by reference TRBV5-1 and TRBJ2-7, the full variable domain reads KAGVTQTPRYLIKTRGQQVTLSCSPISGHRSVSWYQQTPGQGLQFLFEYFSETQRNKGNFPGRFSGRQFSNSRSEMNVSTLELGDSALYLCASSSGTVAYEQYFGPGTRLTVT.

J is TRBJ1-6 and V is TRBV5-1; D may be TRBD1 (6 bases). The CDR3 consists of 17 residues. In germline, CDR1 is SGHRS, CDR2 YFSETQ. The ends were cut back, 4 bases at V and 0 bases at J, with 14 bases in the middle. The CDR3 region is CASSRQETSSYNSPLHF. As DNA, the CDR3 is TGCGCCAGCAGCCGACAGGAGACAAGCTCCTATAATTCACCCCTCCACTTT.

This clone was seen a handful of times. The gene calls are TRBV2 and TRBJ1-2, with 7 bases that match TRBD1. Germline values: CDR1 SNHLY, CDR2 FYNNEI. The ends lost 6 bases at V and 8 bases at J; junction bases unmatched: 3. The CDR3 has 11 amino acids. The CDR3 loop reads CASRTGQGYTF. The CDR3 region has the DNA TGTGCCAGCAGGACAGGGCAAGGCTACACCTTC. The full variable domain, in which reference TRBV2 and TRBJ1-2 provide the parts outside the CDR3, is EPEVTQTPSHQVTQMGQEVILRCVPISNHLYFYWYRQILGQKVEFLVSFYNNEISEKSEIFDDQFSVERPDGSNFTLKIRSTKLEDSAMYFCASRTGQGYTFGSGTRLTVV.

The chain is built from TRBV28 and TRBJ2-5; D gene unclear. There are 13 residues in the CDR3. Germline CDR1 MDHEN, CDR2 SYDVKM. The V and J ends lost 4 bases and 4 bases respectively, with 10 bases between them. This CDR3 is CASSSPPGETQYF. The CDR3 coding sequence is TGTGCCAGCAGTTCCCCCCCCGGAGAGACCCAGTACTTC.

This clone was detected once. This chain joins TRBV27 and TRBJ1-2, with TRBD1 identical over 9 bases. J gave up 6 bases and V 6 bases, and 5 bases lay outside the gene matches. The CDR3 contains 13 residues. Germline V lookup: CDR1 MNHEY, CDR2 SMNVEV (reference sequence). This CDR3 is CASRRTGENGYTF. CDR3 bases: TGTGCCAGCAGAAGGACAGGGGAGAATGGCTACACCTTC.

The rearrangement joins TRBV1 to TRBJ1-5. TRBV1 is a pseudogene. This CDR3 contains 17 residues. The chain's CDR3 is CTSSQDRQGGGNQPQHF. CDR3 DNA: TGCACCAGCAGCCAAGATCGGCAGGGAGGAGGCAATCAGCCCCAGCATTTT.

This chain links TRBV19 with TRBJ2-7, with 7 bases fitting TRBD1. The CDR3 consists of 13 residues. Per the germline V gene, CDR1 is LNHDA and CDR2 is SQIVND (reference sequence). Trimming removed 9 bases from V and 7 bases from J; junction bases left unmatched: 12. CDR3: CASSPDRVEEQYF. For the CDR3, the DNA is TGTGCCAGCAGCCCCGACAGGGTGGAAGAGCAGTACTTC.

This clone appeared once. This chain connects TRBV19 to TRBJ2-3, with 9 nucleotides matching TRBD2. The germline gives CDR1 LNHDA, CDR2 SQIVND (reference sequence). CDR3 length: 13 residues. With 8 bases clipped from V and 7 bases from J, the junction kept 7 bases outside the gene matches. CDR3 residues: CASRGLAGNTQYF. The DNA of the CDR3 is TGTGCCAGTCGGGGACTAGCTGGAAATACGCAGTATTTT.

CDR3 nucleotides: TGTGCCAGCAGCCCGGGACAGAACTATGGCTACACCTTC. Protein sequence: CASSPGQNYGYTF. This chain links TRBV5-6 with TRBJ1-2; 7 bases align to TRBD1. Germline trimming cut 4 bases from V and 2 bases from J; bases unmatched to any gene: 2. In germline, CDR1 is SGHDT, CDR2 YYEEEE. The CDR3 consists of 13 residues. The variable domain in full, completed from reference TRBV5-6 and TRBJ1-2, reads DAGVTQSPTHLIKTRGQQVTLRCSPKSGHDTVSWYQQALGQGPQFIFQYYEEEERQRGNFPDRFSGHQFPNYSSELNVNALLLGDSALYLCASSPGQNYGYTFGSGTRLTVV.

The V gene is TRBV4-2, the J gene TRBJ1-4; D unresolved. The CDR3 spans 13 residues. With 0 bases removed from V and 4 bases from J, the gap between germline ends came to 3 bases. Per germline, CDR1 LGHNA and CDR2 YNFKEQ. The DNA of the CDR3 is TGTGCCAGCAGCCAAGATCTTAATGAAAAACTGTTTTTT. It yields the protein CASSQDLNEKLFF.

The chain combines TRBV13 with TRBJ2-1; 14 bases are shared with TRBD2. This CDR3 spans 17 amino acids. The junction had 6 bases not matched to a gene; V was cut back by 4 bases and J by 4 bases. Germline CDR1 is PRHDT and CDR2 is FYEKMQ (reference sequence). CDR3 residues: CASSSGTSGGGYNEQFF. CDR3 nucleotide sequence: TGTGCCAGCAGCTCAGGGACTAGCGGGGGTGGGTACAATGAGCAGTTCTTC.

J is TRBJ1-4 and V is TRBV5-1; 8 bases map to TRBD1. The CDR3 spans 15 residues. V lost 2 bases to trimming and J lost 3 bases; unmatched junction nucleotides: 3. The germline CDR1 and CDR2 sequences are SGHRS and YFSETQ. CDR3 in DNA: TGCGCCAGCAGCTTCAGGGGGCTCGCTAATGAAAAACTGTTTTTT. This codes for CASSFRGLANEKLFF.

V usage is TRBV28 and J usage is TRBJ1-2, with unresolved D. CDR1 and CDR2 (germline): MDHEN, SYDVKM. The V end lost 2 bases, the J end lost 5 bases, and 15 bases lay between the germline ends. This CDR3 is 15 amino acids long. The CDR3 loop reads CASSLLWEGGYGYTF. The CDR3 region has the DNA TGTGCCAGCAGTTTACTCTGGGAGGGAGGGTATGGCTACACCTTC.

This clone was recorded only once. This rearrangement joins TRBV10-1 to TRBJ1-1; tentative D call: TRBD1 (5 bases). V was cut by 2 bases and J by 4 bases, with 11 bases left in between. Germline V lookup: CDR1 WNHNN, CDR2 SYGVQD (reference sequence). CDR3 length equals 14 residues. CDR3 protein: CASSEGAQGTEAFF. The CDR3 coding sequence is TGCGCCAGCAGTGAGGGAGCTCAGGGCACTGAAGCTTTCTTT.

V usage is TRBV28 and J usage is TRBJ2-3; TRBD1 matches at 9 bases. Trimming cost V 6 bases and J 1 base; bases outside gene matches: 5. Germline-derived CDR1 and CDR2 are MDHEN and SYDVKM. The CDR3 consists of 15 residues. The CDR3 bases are TGTGCCAGCAGGACAGGGGGAATTGGCACAGATACGCAGTATTTT. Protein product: CASRTGGIGTDTQYF.

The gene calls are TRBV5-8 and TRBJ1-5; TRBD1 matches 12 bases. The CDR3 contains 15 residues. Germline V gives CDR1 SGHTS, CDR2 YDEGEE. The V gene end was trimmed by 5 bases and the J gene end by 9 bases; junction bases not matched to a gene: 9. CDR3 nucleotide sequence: TGTGCCAGCAGGGACCGGGACAGGGGGCTTCGGCCCCAGCATTTT. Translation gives CASRDRDRGLRPQHF.

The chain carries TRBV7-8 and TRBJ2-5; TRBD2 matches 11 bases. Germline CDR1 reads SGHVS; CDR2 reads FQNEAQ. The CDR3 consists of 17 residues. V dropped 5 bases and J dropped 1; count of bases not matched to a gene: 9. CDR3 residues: CASSNRTSGPSQETQYF. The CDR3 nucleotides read TGTGCCAGCAGCAACCGGACTAGCGGGCCTTCCCAAGAGACCCAGTACTTC.

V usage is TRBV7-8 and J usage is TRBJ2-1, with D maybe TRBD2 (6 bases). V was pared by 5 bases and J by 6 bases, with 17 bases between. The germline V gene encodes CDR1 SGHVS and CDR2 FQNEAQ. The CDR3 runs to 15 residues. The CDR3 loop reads CASSVPGGLRNEQFF. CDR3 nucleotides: TGTGCCAGCAGCGTCCCTGGGGGACTCCGCAATGAGCAGTTCTTC.

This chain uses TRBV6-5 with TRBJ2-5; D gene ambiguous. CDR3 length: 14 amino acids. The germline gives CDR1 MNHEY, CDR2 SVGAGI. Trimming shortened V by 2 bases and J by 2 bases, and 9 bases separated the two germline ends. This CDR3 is CASSYMAVQETQYF. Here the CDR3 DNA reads TGTGCCAGCAGTTACATGGCGGTGCAAGAGACCCAGTACTTC.

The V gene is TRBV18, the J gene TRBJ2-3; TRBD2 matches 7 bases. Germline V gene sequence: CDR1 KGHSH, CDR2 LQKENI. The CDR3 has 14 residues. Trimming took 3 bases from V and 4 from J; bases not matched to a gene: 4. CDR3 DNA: TGTGCCAGCTCACCTGGGAGGGCCCCAGATACGCAGTATTTT. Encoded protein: CASSPGRAPDTQYF.

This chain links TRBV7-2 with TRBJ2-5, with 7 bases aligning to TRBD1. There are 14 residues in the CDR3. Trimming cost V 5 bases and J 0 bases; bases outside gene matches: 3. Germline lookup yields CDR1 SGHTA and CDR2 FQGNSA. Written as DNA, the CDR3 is TGTGCCAGCAGCCGGGGACAGAACCAAGAGACCCAGTACTTC. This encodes CASSRGQNQETQYF.

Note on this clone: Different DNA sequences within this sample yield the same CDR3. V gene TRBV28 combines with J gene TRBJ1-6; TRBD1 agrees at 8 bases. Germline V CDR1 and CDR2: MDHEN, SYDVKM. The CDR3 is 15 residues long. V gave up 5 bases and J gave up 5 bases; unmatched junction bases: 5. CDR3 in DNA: TGTGCCAGCAGTCCCCTGGACAGGGATAATTCACCCCTCCACTTT. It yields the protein CASSPLDRDNSPLHF.

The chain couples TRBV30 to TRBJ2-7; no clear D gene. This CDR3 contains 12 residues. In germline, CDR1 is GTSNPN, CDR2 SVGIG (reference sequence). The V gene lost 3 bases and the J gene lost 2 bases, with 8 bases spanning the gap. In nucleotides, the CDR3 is TGTGCCTGGAGCTGGGCAGCCTACGAGCAGTACTTC. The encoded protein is CAWSWAAYEQYF. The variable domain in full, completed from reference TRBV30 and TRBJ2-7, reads SQTIHQWPATLVQPVGSPLSLECTVEGTSNPNLYWYRQAAGRGLQLLFYSVGIGQISSEVPQNLSASRPQDRQFILSSKKLLLSDSGFYLCAWSWAAYEQYFGPGTRLTVT.